These 23 T cell receptor beta chains originate from one sample sequenced in a study of shared clonotypes between healthy human individuals. CD8 cells classed as naive were CD45RO-negative and positively selected for CCR7, excluding terminally differentiated effector memory CD45RA+ cells. Sequenced by immunoSEQ multiplex PCR; TCRdb stores in-frame clones only, minus some. The repertoire holds about 1,900,000 clones, approximately 94% seen once, with more than 0.9% in the top ten. Material for sequencing was naive CD8+ T cells sorted from blood. These receptor sequences come from a man between 18 and 35 years old in good health.

The V call is TRBV13, the J call TRBJ2-5; 8 bases match TRBD1. Trimming took 5 bases from V and 0 from J; bases not matched to a gene: 5. CDR1 PRHDT and CDR2 FYEKMQ come from the germline V gene (reference sequence). The length of the CDR3 is 15 residues. Here the CDR3 DNA reads TGTGCCAGCAGCCCGACAGGGGAGTACCAAGAGACCCAGTACTTC. Protein product: CASSPTGEYQETQYF.

The chain is built from TRBV4-1 and TRBJ2-7; TRBD1 matches at 7 bases. The CDR3 consists of 15 residues. The germline gives CDR1 MGHRA, CDR2 YSYEKL. V dropped 0 bases and J dropped 4; count of bases not matched to a gene: 6. The DNA for the CDR3 is TGCGCCAGCAGCCAAGAAGGGGACAGCCTGTACGAGCAGTACTTC. Translated, it gives CASSQEGDSLYEQYF.

This clone was seen a handful of times. The chain recombines TRBV7-6 with TRBJ1-1, with TRBD1 identical over 7 bases. This CDR3 has 14 residues. V shed 4 bases and J 0 bases; nucleotides not matched to a gene: 2. The germline V gene has CDR1 SGHVS and CDR2 FNYEAQ. The CDR3 loop reads CASSSGTVNTEAFF. Here the CDR3 DNA reads TGTGCCAGCAGCTCCGGGACAGTGAACACTGAAGCTTTCTTT. Together with reference TRBV7-6 and TRBJ1-1, the CDR3 gives the full variable domain: GAGVSQSPRYKVTKRGQDVALRCDPISGHVSLYWYRQALGQGPEFLTYFNYEAQQDKSGLPNDRFSAERPEGSISTLTIQRTEQRDSAMYRCASSSGTVNTEAFFGQGTRLTVV.

Details on this clone: This sample includes further DNA sequences coding for the same CDR3. The chain employs TRBV29-1 and TRBJ1-2; no firm D call. The ends were cut back, 3 bases at V and 1 base at J, with 3 bases in the middle. This CDR3 region has 11 residues. Germline lookup yields CDR1 SQVTM and CDR2 ANQGSEA. The CDR3 loop reads CSVDGNYGYTF. The CDR3 DNA is TGCAGCGTTGACGGTAACTATGGCTACACCTTC.

The chain carries TRBV7-9 and TRBJ2-7; possibly TRBD2 for D (6 bases). V lost 2 bases and J lost 1, with 12 bases in between. The CDR3 spans 15 residues. The V gene's germline CDR1 is SEHNR and CDR2 FQNEAQ (reference sequence). For the CDR3, the DNA is TGTGCCAGCAGCTTACCCCCCGGGGGTTCCTACGAGCAGTACTTC. Residues: CASSLPPGGSYEQYF.

The chain employs TRBV12-1 and TRBJ2-7. TRBV12-1 is a documented pseudogene. The CDR3 spans 14 residues. CDR3 amino acids: CASSFGTDDYEQYF. The DNA of the CDR3 is TGTGCCAGCAGCTTTGGGACGGACGACTACGAGCAGTACTTC.

Concerning this clone itself: This CDR3 is also generated by other DNA sequences in the sample. This rearrangement joins TRBV9 to TRBJ2-3; D might be TRBD2 (6 bases). Germline CDR1 SGDLS, CDR2 YYNGEE. The CDR3 covers 15 residues. V lost 0 bases to trimming and J lost 3 bases, with 11 bases between them. The CDR3 sequence is CASSVAGRGTDTQYF. In nucleotides, the CDR3 is TGTGCCAGCAGCGTAGCCGGGAGAGGGACAGATACGCAGTATTTT. The full variable domain, with the rest looked up from reference TRBV9 and TRBJ2-3, is DSGVTQTPKHLITATGQRVTLRCSPRSGDLSVYWYQQSLDQGLQFLIQYYNGEERAKGNILERFSAQQFPDLHSELNLSSLELGDSALYFCASSVAGRGTDTQYFGPGTRLTVL.

The chain couples TRBV10-1 to TRBJ2-7, with 14 bases aligning to TRBD2. Germline V CDR1 and CDR2: WNHNN, SYGVQD (reference sequence). The CDR3 has 15 residues. Trimming at V came to 4 bases and at J to 5 bases, leaving 4 bases not matched to a gene. The CDR3 here is CASSAVGLAGDEQYF. The CDR3 bases are TGCGCCAGCAGTGCGGTGGGACTAGCGGGAGACGAGCAGTACTTC.

This clone was seen a single time. Within the sample, other DNA sequences also encode this same CDR3. This sequence joins TRBV28 and TRBJ2-7; D perhaps matches TRBD2 (6 bases). This CDR3 comprises 14 residues. Germline V CDR1 and CDR2: MDHEN, SYDVKM. The V and J ends lost 3 bases and 0 bases respectively, with 9 bases between them. CDR3 sequence: CASSLAGSSYEQYF. The CDR3 DNA follows: TGTGCCAGCAGTTTGGCGGGGAGCTCCTACGAGCAGTACTTC.

The V call is TRBV5-6, the J call TRBJ2-7; D is unclear. The CDR3 totals 11 residues. Trimming took off 4 bases at V and 2 bases at J, with 4 bases between the two ends. Germline CDR1 is SGHDT and CDR2 is YYEEEE. The CDR3 nucleotides are TGTGCCAGCAGCGGACCCTACGAGCAGTACTTC. It is translated as CASSGPYEQYF.

This sequence joins TRBV4-1 and TRBJ2-2; D is uncertain. V shed 4 bases and J shed 8 bases, with 23 bases lying between them. The CDR3 loop spans 17 amino acids. Per germline, CDR1 MGHRA and CDR2 YSYEKL. The chain's CDR3 is CASSPPVLVDDGGELFF. DNA of the CDR3: TGCGCCAGCAGCCCGCCGGTTTTGGTAGACGACGGAGGGGAGCTGTTTTTT.

This clone was counted once. DNA for the CDR3: TGTGCCAGCAGCGTAACCGGGACTAGCGGCGATGAGCAGTTCTTC. Translation: CASSVTGTSGDEQFF. The chain couples TRBV7-9 to TRBJ2-1; 11 nucleotides line up with TRBD2. The CDR3 has 15 amino acids. Germline values: CDR1 SEHNR, CDR2 FQNEAQ (reference sequence). V lost 5 bases to trimming and J lost 8 bases; unmatched junction nucleotides: 8.

The chain joins TRBV15 to TRBJ2-7, with 7 bases lining up with TRBD1. CDR1 and CDR2 (germline): LNHNV, YYDKDF (reference sequence). The CDR3 length is 13 residues. V dropped 8 bases and J dropped 2; count of bases not matched to a gene: 6. The CDR3, as DNA: TGTGCCACCTCTACAGGGGCGGCCTACGAGCAGTACTTC. Translating gives CATSTGAAYEQYF.

The chain is built from TRBV28 and TRBJ2-1; TRBD1 is a possible D gene (6 bases). From germline, CDR1 is MDHEN and CDR2 SYDVKM. Between the trimmed V and J ends, which lost 6 bases and 4 bases, there was a span of 13 bases. CDR3 length: 14 amino acids. As DNA, the CDR3 is TGTGCCAGCAGCCTGGGGGCGGCTTACAATGAGCAGTTCTTC. Amino acid sequence: CASSLGAAYNEQFF. Looking up the rest from reference TRBV28 and TRBJ2-1 gives the full variable domain: DVKVTQSSRYLVKRTGEKVFLECVQDMDHENMFWYRQDPGLGLRLIYFSYDVKMKEKGDIPEGYSVSREKKERFSLILESASTNQTSMYLCASSLGAAYNEQFFGPGTRLTVL.

CDR3 coding DNA: TGTGCCAGCAGCTTAGCGCCGGAGGGACTCTTGGGATTGACCCAGTACTTC. Encoded protein: CASSLAPEGLLGLTQYF. The chain is built from TRBV7-8 and TRBJ2-5; tentatively, D is TRBD2 (6 bases). V lost 0 bases and J lost 7, with 21 bases in between. CDR3 length: 17 residues. Germline CDR1 is SGHVS and CDR2 is FQNEAQ.

This clone was seen once. This rearrangement joins TRBV27 to TRBJ2-7; no reliable D call. V was shortened by 5 bases and J by 0 bases, with 11 bases between the two germline ends. Germline assignment: CDR1 MNHEY and CDR2 SMNVEV (reference sequence). This CDR3 is 14 amino acids long. The CDR3 sequence: CASSPTVFSYEQYF. CDR3 sequence (DNA): TGTGCCAGCAGTCCTACAGTATTCTCCTACGAGCAGTACTTC.

The rearrangement links TRBV9 to TRBJ2-1; tentative D call: TRBD1 (6 bases). CDR1 is SGDLS, CDR2 YYNGEE, per germline. The CDR3 covers 15 residues. V was shortened by 3 bases and J by 3 bases, with 13 bases between the two germline ends. Here the CDR3 DNA reads TGTGCCAGCAGCGAGGGGAGACAGGTCTACAATGAGCAGTTCTTC. Translating gives CASSEGRQVYNEQFF.

The V gene is TRBV9, the J gene TRBJ1-2; D is possibly TRBD1 (6 bases). CDR3 length: 13 residues. V lost 3 bases, J lost 7 bases, and 13 bases lay in between. Looked up from germline, CDR1 is SGDLS and CDR2 is YYNGEE. CDR3 residues: CASSEQGIGGYTF. CDR3 in DNA: TGTGCCAGCAGCGAACAGGGAATTGGTGGCTACACCTTC. The whole variable domain, remainder taken from reference TRBV9 and TRBJ1-2, is DSGVTQTPKHLITATGQRVTLRCSPRSGDLSVYWYQQSLDQGLQFLIQYYNGEERAKGNILERFSAQQFPDLHSELNLSSLELGDSALYFCASSEQGIGGYTFGSGTRLTVV.

There are a few counts of this clone. J is TRBJ1-2 and V is TRBV19, with 7 bases aligning to TRBD1. The trim removed 3 bases at V and 6 bases at J, leaving 7 bases unmatched. The CDR3 length is 14 residues. Per the germline V gene, CDR1 is LNHDA and CDR2 is SQIVND (reference sequence). CDR3 sequence reads: CASSIGTVEHGYTF. The DNA for the CDR3 is TGTGCCAGTAGTATCGGGACAGTCGAACATGGCTACACCTTC. The variable domain in full, completed from reference TRBV19 and TRBJ1-2, reads DGGITQSPKYLFRKEGQNVTLSCEQNLNHDAMYWYRQDPGQGLRLIYYSQIVNDFQKGDIAEGYSVSREKKESFPLTVTSAQKNPTAFYLCASSIGTVEHGYTFGSGTRLTVV.

Here the CDR3 DNA reads TGTGCCAGCAGCTTGATGACTGAAGCTTTCTTT. This translates into CASSLMTEAFF. The J gene is TRBJ1-1, the V gene TRBV5-6, with D uncertain. The CDR3 loop spans 11 amino acids. Germline V gene data show CDR1 as SGHDT and CDR2 as YYEEEE. Deletions cut 1 base from V and 5 bases from J, with 3 bases between.

Of note for this clone: Other DNA sequences in this specimen translate into the identical CDR3. The V call is TRBV5-6, the J call TRBJ1-2; D uncertain. Germline V gene lookup returns CDR1 SGHDT and CDR2 YYEEEE. Trimming cost V 1 base and J 5 bases, with 9 bases left between them. This CDR3 has 13 amino acids. The CDR3 loop is CASSLFEEYGYTF. In DNA form, the CDR3 reads TGTGCCAGCAGCTTGTTCGAAGAATATGGCTACACCTTC.

The V call is TRBV13, the J call TRBJ2-2; D is unresolved. The germline V gene has CDR1 PRHDT and CDR2 FYEKMQ (reference sequence). V was cut by 0 bases and J by 3 bases, with 2 bases left in between. The CDR3 totals 13 residues. DNA for the CDR3: TGTGCCAGCAGCTTAGGAGACACCGGGGAGCTGTTTTTT. It codes for CASSLGDTGELFF. The whole variable domain, remainder taken from reference TRBV13 and TRBJ2-2, is AAGVIQSPRHLIKEKRETATLKCYPIPRHDTVYWYQQGPGQDPQFLISFYEKMQSDKGSIPDRFSAQQFSDYHSELNMSSLELGDSALYFCASSLGDTGELFFGEGSRLTVL.

This chain joins TRBV7-6 and TRBJ2-1, with 9 bases matching TRBD1. Germline V gene data show CDR1 as SGHVS and CDR2 as FNYEAQ. The CDR3 totals 20 residues. The ends lost 0 bases at V and 5 bases at J; junction bases unmatched: 17. The CDR3 here is CASSLAWGQGVPTVHNEQFF. Written as DNA, the CDR3 is TGTGCCAGCAGCTTAGCGTGGGGACAGGGTGTCCCCACCGTCCACAATGAGCAGTTCTTC.